The entry below describes one T cell receptor (beta chain). The V gene lost 4 bases and the J gene lost 10 bases, with 30 bases spanning the gap. Looked up from germline, CDR1 is SGHTS and CDR2 is YDEGEE. The CDR3 totals 18 residues. Original processing methods: Amplification of reference gene primers was used by the study to estimate nucleated cell counts. Profiled with immunoSEQ multiplex PCR; TCRdb holds only in-frame clones, not every one. From that table come the V and J calls and clone size; the DNA was used to work out D and trimming. Of approximately 36,000 clones in the sample, roughly 89% were seen once. The sample originates from a study of blood T cell repertoires in COVID-19.

This TCR came from a man in his sixties with active or convalescent COVID-19. The V call is TRBV5-8, the J call TRBJ2-1, with D possibly matching TRBD1 (6 bases). Sequencing used peripheral blood. The CDR3 sequence is CASSPAPGTLGPRNEQFF. The CDR3 DNA is TGTGCCAGCAGCCCCGCGCCCGGGACACTCGGCCCCCGGAACGAGCAGTTCTTC.